This is a list of T cell receptor beta chains from one sample in a study of blood T cells in healthy people across ages. TCRdb re-analysed the 5' RACE reads in MiXCR, keeping a single row per CDR3 protein. The sample shows 800,000 or so distinct CDR3 sequences, 62% of them seen only once. Sequencing was performed on blood. The receptors were sampled from a man aged 25 to 45 in good health. Both conserved end residues are part of each CDR3. The order of the fields is V gene, J gene, D gene, clone size, CDR3 DNA, CDR3 protein. The D gene is left open where the match is weak. Clone size appears in some rows only: once, few, many, or a class for an expanded clone.

>TRBV28|TRBJ2-7|TRBD1|NA
TGTGCCAGCAGTTCCCCAGGAGGGACAGGGCAATACGAGCAGTACTTC
CASSSPGGTGQYEQYF
>TRBV27|TRBJ2-1|NA|many
TGTGCCAGCAGTTGGGGTAGCTCCTACAATGAGCAGTTCTTC
CASSWGSSYNEQFF
>TRBV5-6|TRBJ2-1|NA|NA
TGTGCCAGCAGCTTTCAGGGGCCCGATGAGCAGTTCTTC
CASSFQGPDEQFF
>TRBV3-1|TRBJ2-1|TRBD2|NA
TGTGCCAGCAGCGATCCTAGCGGGGGCTTAGGTGAGCAGTTCTTC
CASSDPSGGLGEQFF
>TRBV29-1|TRBJ1-4|NA|NA
TGCAGCGTGCTCGGGACGGAAACAACTAATGAAAAACTGTTTTTT
CSVLGTETTNEKLFF
>TRBV11-1|TRBJ2-4|TRBD2|few
TGTGCCAGCAGCTTAGGGGGACTAGCGGGAGCGGAAAACATTCAGTACTTC
CASSLGGLAGAENIQYF
>TRBV27|TRBJ2-7|NA|NA
TGTGCCAGCAGTTTCAGGGTACGGAACGAGCAGTACTTC
CASSFRVRNEQYF
>TRBV20-1|TRBJ2-3|NA|once
TGCAGTGCTAGAGATTCACAGTATTTT
CSARDSQYF
>TRBV29-1|TRBJ1-4|NA|few
TGCAGCGTTGAGGGGCAGGGAGGCGAGTCTAATGAAAAACTGTTTTTT
CSVEGQGGESNEKLFF
>TRBV4-2|TRBJ1-2|TRBD1|NA
TGTGCCAGCAGCCAACAAGGGACAGCTAACTATGGCTACACCTTC
CASSQQGTANYGYTF
>TRBV5-5|TRBJ2-7|TRBD1|NA
TGTGCCAGCACCCGACAGGGGTCAGAATACGAGCAGTACTTC
CASTRQGSEYEQYF
>TRBV18|TRBJ2-5|NA|NA
TGTGCCAGCTCACCACCGGCAGACAAGGAGACCCAGTACTTC
CASSPPADKETQYF
>TRBV15|TRBJ2-7|TRBD2|NA
TGTGCCACCAGTCCGGGACTAGCGGGGGACCACGAGCAGTACTTC
CATSPGLAGDHEQYF
>TRBV7-2|TRBJ2-5|TRBD2|once
TGTGCCAGCAGCCAGACTAGCGGGGGACAGACCCAGTACTTC
CASSQTSGGQTQYF
>TRBV12-3/TRBV12-4|TRBJ2-1|NA|NA
TGTGCCAGCAGTTCCCCGACAGGTCCAAAAAACGAGCAGTTCTTC
CASSSPTGPKNEQFF
>TRBV20-1|TRBJ2-7|TRBD2|NA
TGCAGTGCTAGAGGCACGGGACTAGCGGAAATCTACGAGCAGTACTTC
CSARGTGLAEIYEQYF
>TRBV7-9|TRBJ2-3|NA|NA
TGTGCCAGCAGCTTAGGCTCCGCGCCTAGCACAGATACGCAGTATTTT
CASSLGSAPSTDTQYF
>TRBV6-1|TRBJ2-3|TRBD2|once
TGTGCCAGCAGCTTTAGCGGGGGCCCAGATACGCAGTATTTT
CASSFSGGPDTQYF
>TRBV20-1|TRBJ2-7|TRBD1|NA
TGCAGTGCTAGAGATTCAGGGGGTGCCTACGAGCAGTACTTC
CSARDSGGAYEQYF
>TRBV9|TRBJ2-5|TRBD2|NA
TGTGCCAGCAGCCCTCTTAGCGGGGGGGCCCAAGAGACCCAGTACTTC
CASSPLSGGAQETQYF
>TRBV12-3/TRBV12-4|TRBJ2-1|TRBD2|NA
TGTGCCAGCAGGCGGGGGGGGTTTCAGGATGAGCAGTTCTTC
CASRRGGFQDEQFF
>TRBV20-1|TRBJ2-5|TRBD1|NA
TGCAGTGCTGTCCGGAACAGGGGGCAAGAGACCCAGTACTTC
CSAVRNRGQETQYF
>TRBV28|TRBJ2-3|NA|NA
TGTGCCAGCAGTTTAAGCCCCTGGGCAGGGGATACGCAGTATTTT
CASSLSPWAGDTQYF
>TRBV15|TRBJ2-1|NA|few
TGTGCCACCAGCAGAGCACCGCCCTACAATGAGCAGTTCTTC
CATSRAPPYNEQFF
>TRBV6-2/TRBV6-3|TRBJ2-3|NA|NA
TGTGCCAGCAGTTACTTCGGGCTCCGAGATACGCAGTATTTT
CASSYFGLRDTQYF
>TRBV25-1|TRBJ1-2|NA|once
TGTGCCAGCAGCAAGGGGGGAAGCCATGGCTACACCTTC
CASSKGGSHGYTF
>TRBV7-2|TRBJ2-3|TRBD2|many
TGTGCCAGCAGCCGTACTAGCGGGGGAACAGATACGCAGTATTTT
CASSRTSGGTDTQYF
>TRBV28|TRBJ2-4|NA|NA
TGTGCCAGCAGTGCTGGAGCGACGGAAGAGCAGTACTTC
CASSAGATEEQYF
>TRBV29-1|TRBJ1-1|TRBD1|NA
TGCAGCGTTACTCCCTGGGACAGGACCTTGAACACTGAAGCTTTCTTT
CSVTPWDRTLNTEAFF
>TRBV28|TRBJ2-3|NA|once
TGTGCCAGCAGCTCGAGCCTAGGGCCCTATACAGATACGCAGTATTTT
CASSSSLGPYTDTQYF
>TRBV7-3|TRBJ2-3|TRBD2|NA
TGTGCCAGCAGCTTGGAAGCGGGGGCTACAGATACGCAGTATTTT
CASSLEAGATDTQYF
>TRBV5-7|TRBJ1-5|NA|NA
TGTGCCAGCAGCTTGCTGGTGGGGGCGAGTCAGCCCCAGCATTTT
CASSLLVGASQPQHF
>TRBV15|TRBJ1-5|NA|few
TGTGCCACCAGCAGCGGGAAGGGAGGAGGTCAGCCCCAGCATTTT
CATSSGKGGGQPQHF
>TRBV10-3|TRBJ2-7|NA|NA
TGTGCCATCAGTGACAGAGAACGGGGCGGGTACGAGCAGTACTTC
CAISDRERGGYEQYF
>TRBV4-3|TRBJ2-3|TRBD2|NA
TGCGCCAGCAGCCAAGGGACTAGAACAGATACGCAGTATTTT
CASSQGTRTDTQYF
>TRBV28|TRBJ1-2|NA|NA
TGTGCCAGCAGTTGGACAGAAATCTATGGCTACACCTTC
CASSWTEIYGYTF
>TRBV7-3|TRBJ2-5|NA|few
TGTGCCAGCAGCTCATACCCCCAAGAGACCCAGTACTTC
CASSSYPQETQYF